Following are 27 T cell receptor beta chains from one sample sequenced in a study of long-term antiretroviral therapy in people with HIV. Investigators performed immunoSEQ version v3.0 at survey level. Clones were read by immunoSEQ multiplex PCR, and TCRdb kept only the in-frame ones, dropping some. The repertoire has approximately 20,000 clones, less than 80% of them found once; the top ten carry about 9.4%. The sequencing used unsorted PBMCs, collected 4.1 years after starting antiretroviral therapy. The receptors shown here come from a woman in her thirties or forties with HIV.

This clone was recorded only once. V and J are TRBV19 and TRBJ2-3, with TRBD2 as a possible D gene (6 bases). Germline CDR1 and CDR2: LNHDA and SQIVND (reference sequence). The V end lost 4 bases, the J end lost 5 bases, and 16 bases lay between the germline ends. The CDR3 runs 15 residues. CDR3 region: CASSKGAGLQDTQYF. The CDR3 region has the DNA TGTGCCAGTAGTAAAGGTGCGGGATTGCAAGATACGCAGTATTTT. Combining the CDR3 with reference TRBV19 and TRBJ2-3 gives the whole variable domain DGGITQSPKYLFRKEGQNVTLSCEQNLNHDAMYWYRQDPGQGLRLIYYSQIVNDFQKGDIAEGYSVSREKKESFPLTVTSAQKNPTAFYLCASSKGAGLQDTQYFGPGTRLTVL.

The chain links TRBV6-6 to TRBJ1-1, with TRBD1 identical over 7 bases. The junction had 6 bases not matched to a gene; V was cut back by 7 bases and J by 4 bases. CDR1 MNHNY and CDR2 SVGAGI come from the germline V gene (reference sequence). CDR3 size: 13 residues. The CDR3 DNA reads TGTGCCAGCACCCAGGGGGAAGTCACTGAAGCTTTCTTT. Protein product: CASTQGEVTEAFF.

The chain joins TRBV7-9 to TRBJ1-1; D is perhaps TRBD1 (6 bases). The V end was cut by 1 base, the J end by 5 bases, with 20 bases between. The CDR3 loop spans 17 amino acids. CDR1 SEHNR and CDR2 FQNEAQ come from the germline V gene (reference sequence). The CDR3, as DNA: TGTGCCAGCAGCTTAGGGTTGCGGGGGCGAGAATGGACTGAAGCTTTCTTT. Protein sequence: CASSLGLRGREWTEAFF.

The rearrangement joins TRBV5-4 to TRBJ2-7; perhaps TRBD2 as D (7 bases). V lost 4 bases, J lost 2 bases, and 13 bases lay in between. The CDR3 runs 14 residues. Germline V lookup: CDR1 SGHNT, CDR2 YYREEE (reference sequence). This CDR3 is CASSAAGAPYEQYF. The CDR3 region has the DNA TGTGCCAGCAGCGCGGCGGGGGCCCCCTACGAGCAGTACTTC.

The chain uses TRBV10-3 and TRBJ2-1; 12 bases line up with TRBD2. Germline V gene lookup returns CDR1 ENHRY and CDR2 SYGVKD. There are 12 residues in the CDR3. CDR3 in amino acids: CGTSGDYNEQFF. In nucleotides, the CDR3 is TGTGGGACTAGCGGGGATTACAATGAGCAGTTCTTC.

CDR3 nucleotides: TGTGCCAGCACCTACAGACTAGCGGGTACAGATACGCAGTATTTT. It yields the protein CASTYRLAGTDTQYF. The chain joins TRBV6-1 to TRBJ2-3; 10 nucleotides agree with TRBD2. The trim removed 7 bases at V and 3 bases at J, leaving 7 bases unmatched. The length of the CDR3 is 15 residues. CDR1 is MNHNS, CDR2 SASEGT, per germline.

This chain joins TRBV6-1 and TRBJ1-3; D is unclear. The V gene lost 1 base and the J gene lost 5 bases, with 9 bases spanning the gap. The CDR3 has 14 residues. CDR1 is MNHNS, CDR2 SASEGT, per germline. CDR3 bases: TGTGCCAGCAGTGAAGGGAATCTGAGAAACACCATATATTTT. Translating it yields CASSEGNLRNTIYF.

V and J are TRBV2 and TRBJ2-7; D uncertain. The CDR3 covers 14 residues. V lost 6 bases, J lost 0 bases, and 12 bases lay in between. Germline V CDR1 and CDR2: SNHLY, FYNNEI. CDR3 coding DNA: TGTGCCAGCAGCCCCGACACGTACTCCTACGAGCAGTACTTC. It is translated as CASSPDTYSYEQYF. The complete variable domain, with remaining parts taken from reference TRBV2 and TRBJ2-7, reads EPEVTQTPSHQVTQMGQEVILRCVPISNHLYFYWYRQILGQKVEFLVSFYNNEISEKSEIFDDQFSVERPDGSNFTLKIRSTKLEDSAMYFCASSPDTYSYEQYFGPGTRLTVT.

CDR3 loop: CASSFTSEGEQFF. The CDR3 DNA follows: TGTGCCAGCAGTTTTACTTCAGAGGGTGAGCAGTTCTTC. V and J are TRBV28 and TRBJ2-1; a weak D match, TRBD2 (5 bases). Germline V lookup: CDR1 MDHEN, CDR2 SYDVKM. The CDR3 runs to 13 residues. Trimming pared 3 bases from V and 9 bases from J, leaving 12 bases between.

This clone was detected a few times. The J gene is TRBJ2-3, the V gene TRBV7-2; no reliable D call. This CDR3 has 12 amino acids. Germline assignment: CDR1 SGHTA and CDR2 FQGNSA. V lost 4 bases and J 5 bases, leaving 7 bases between the germline ends. In DNA form, the CDR3 reads TGTGCCAGCAGCTCCCCTGGAGATACGCAGTATTTT. Protein product: CASSSPGDTQYF.

CDR3 loop: CAWSGRGGKGETQYF. The CDR3 DNA follows: TGTGCCTGGAGTGGTCGAGGGGGAAAGGGAGAGACCCAGTACTTC. V is TRBV30 and J is TRBJ2-5; a weak D match, TRBD1 (6 bases). Germline loops: CDR1 GTSNPN, CDR2 SVGIG (reference sequence). The CDR3 is 15 residues long. V was clipped by 1 base and J by 4 bases, with 16 bases between them.

This clone was seen only once. The genes are TRBV29-1 and TRBJ2-5; D unclear. The V gene's germline CDR1 is SQVTM and CDR2 ANQGSEA. Trimming removed 0 bases at V and 0 bases at J, with 5 bases between. The length of the CDR3 is 13 residues. Here the CDR3 DNA reads TGCAGCGTTGAAGATTGGGACCAAGAGACCCAGTACTTC. It specifies CSVEDWDQETQYF. The whole variable domain, remainder taken from reference TRBV29-1 and TRBJ2-5, is SAVISQKPSRDICQRGTSLTIQCQVDSQVTMMFWYRQQPGQSLTLIATANQGSEATYESGFVIDKFPISRPNLTFSTLTVSNMSPEDSSIYLCSVEDWDQETQYFGPGTRLLVL.

The chain has TRBV30 and TRBJ1-5, with 7 bases lining up with TRBD1. CDR1 GTSNPN and CDR2 SVGIG come from the germline V gene (reference sequence). The CDR3 consists of 15 residues. V shed 2 bases, J shed 2 bases, and the junction held 6 bases outside the gene matches. The CDR3 is CAWSIQGSRNQPQHF. Here the CDR3 DNA reads TGTGCCTGGAGTATACAGGGGTCACGCAATCAGCCCCAGCATTTT.

The genes are TRBV9 and TRBJ1-5; D call uncertain. Germline CDR1 is SGDLS and CDR2 is YYNGEE. The length of the CDR3 is 16 residues. Trimming removed 0 bases from V and 3 bases from J, with 13 bases in between. CDR3 DNA sequence: TGTGCCAGCAGCGTAGTGGTAGGGTCTTTCAATCAGCCCCAGCATTTT. Residues: CASSVVVGSFNQPQHF.

CDR3 nucleotides: TGCAGTGCTTGGATTGAAGCTTTCTTT. This translates into CSAWIEAFF. The chain combines TRBV20-1 with TRBJ1-1; no clear D gene. This CDR3 has 9 residues. Trimming cost V 5 bases and J 7 bases, with 5 bases left between them. Germline V gene sequence: CDR1 DFQATT, CDR2 SNEGSKA (reference sequence).

This clone was counted a few times. The chain uses TRBV10-1 and TRBJ2-2, with a tentative D call TRBD1 (5 bases). V was cut by 6 bases and J by 0 bases, with 11 bases left in between. This CDR3 is 15 amino acids long. CDR1 WNHNN and CDR2 SYGVQD come from the germline V gene (reference sequence). CDR3 bases: TGCGCCAGCAGACCCGACAGCGCGAACACCGGGGAGCTGTTTTTT. Its translation: CASRPDSANTGELFF.

The rearrangement links TRBV5-1 to TRBJ1-3; no definite D call. CDR3 length: 13 residues. V lost 3 bases to trimming and J lost 8 bases, with 12 bases between them. Germline CDR1 reads SGHRS; CDR2 reads YFSETQ. CDR3 region: CASSSRPGDTIYF. The CDR3 coding sequence is TGCGCCAGCAGCTCCCGACCCGGGGACACCATATATTTT.

This chain joins TRBV5-1 and TRBJ1-3; D ambiguous. CDR1 and CDR2 from the germline V gene are SGHRS and YFSETQ. Trimming shortened V by 2 bases and J by 0 bases, and 6 bases separated the two germline ends. This CDR3 comprises 14 residues. CDR3 in DNA: TGCGCCAGCAGCTTAGGCAGCTCTGGAAACACCATATATTTT. This translates into CASSLGSSGNTIYF.

The chain links TRBV11-2 to TRBJ2-3, with TRBD2 as a possible D gene (6 bases). The CDR3 is made up of 16 amino acids. Deletions cut 4 bases from V and 5 bases from J, with 19 bases between. In germline, CDR1 is SGHAT, CDR2 FQNNGV. The CDR3 region has the DNA TGTGCCAGCAGCTGGGGAGCGGCGGGGTTAGGAGATACGCAGTATTTT. Its protein is CASSWGAAGLGDTQYF.

V is TRBV7-2 and J is TRBJ1-2, with 7 bases that match TRBD1. Germline CDR1 reads SGHTA; CDR2 reads FQGNSA. Losses at the gene ends were 1 base for V and 5 bases for J; bases not matched to a gene: 7. The CDR3 length is 15 residues. Written as DNA, the CDR3 is TGTGCCAGCAGCTTAGATCTCAGGGGACAGTATGGCTACACCTTC. It is translated as CASSLDLRGQYGYTF.

The chain recombines TRBV7-2 with TRBJ1-5; D perhaps matches TRBD1 (6 bases). V gave up 1 base and J gave up 5 bases, with 18 bases separating them. CDR1 and CDR2 (germline): SGHTA, FQGNSA. This CDR3 is built from 17 residues. The CDR3 DNA reads TGTGCCAGCAGCTTAGTTGGAGGGGGAGGATCCGATCAGCCCCAGCATTTT. Protein product: CASSLVGGGGSDQPQHF.

This chain joins TRBV10-3 and TRBJ2-1, with a tentative D call TRBD2 (5 bases). Germline CDR1 is ENHRY and CDR2 is SYGVKD. The CDR3 is 12 amino acids. V lost 4 bases, J lost 8 bases, and 9 bases lay in between. The CDR3 sequence: CAISASNDEQFF. The CDR3, as DNA: TGTGCCATCAGTGCTAGCAACGATGAGCAGTTCTTC.

This chain connects TRBV7-9 to TRBJ1-1; unclear D gene. The germline V gene has CDR1 SEHNR and CDR2 FQNEAQ (reference sequence). Trimming cost V 1 base and J 4 bases, with 4 bases left between them. The CDR3 totals 12 residues. In nucleotides, the CDR3 is TGTGCCAGCAGCTTAGGCCCCACTGAAGCTTTCTTT. Translating gives CASSLGPTEAFF.

This rearrangement joins TRBV11-3 to TRBJ1-3; D possibly corresponds to TRBD1 (5 bases). The germline gives CDR1 SGHNT, CDR2 YENEEA. Between the trimmed V and J ends, which lost 3 bases and 0 bases, there was a span of 12 bases. The CDR3 is 16 residues long. CDR3 residues: CASSFGGWGSGNTIYF. The CDR3 region has the DNA TGTGCCAGCAGCTTCGGGGGATGGGGCTCTGGAAACACCATATATTTT.

The genes are TRBV5-4 and TRBJ1-5; D gene ambiguous. Per germline, CDR1 SGHNT and CDR2 YYREEE (reference sequence). V was trimmed by 0 bases and J by 0 bases, leaving 4 bases between them. The CDR3 runs to 14 residues. CDR3 amino acids: CASSLGGSNQPQHF. CDR3 DNA: TGTGCCAGCAGCTTGGGCGGTAGCAATCAGCCCCAGCATTTT.

This clone has just one count. The chain uses TRBV27 and TRBJ2-1; 8 bases fit TRBD2. V shed 6 bases, J shed 7 bases, and the junction held 11 bases outside the gene matches. The germline V gene has CDR1 MNHEY and CDR2 SMNVEV (reference sequence). The CDR3 has 15 amino acids. The CDR3 nucleotides read TGTGCCAGCAGCAAGGGACTAGTAGTGAAGAATGAGCAGTTCTTC. Its protein is CASSKGLVVKNEQFF.

The chain carries TRBV5-1 and TRBJ1-3; D may be TRBD1 (5 bases). The V gene lost 4 bases and the J gene lost 1 base, with 15 bases spanning the gap. Germline loops: CDR1 SGHRS, CDR2 YFSETQ. The CDR3 extends over 16 amino acids. The CDR3 spells CASSPLPGTSGNTIYF. Here the CDR3 DNA reads TGCGCCAGCAGCCCCTTACCGGGGACGTCTGGAAACACCATATATTTT.